At least ten counts were recorded for the clone carrying this TCR beta chain. Its antigen remains unidentified. This record comes from a study of Graves' ophthalmopathy and Graves' hyperthyroidism. General study results and limits: Discrimination between ophthalmopathy and stable hyperthyroidism by a 13-signature model showed 85% to 90% sensitivity and less than 84% specificity.

The sequenced template was RNA, covering the TCR beta CDR3 region. Second-round multiplex PCR came after a first-round RT-PCR that employed HTBI primers. TCRdb used MiXCR to reprocess the multiplex PCR reads, holding one entry per CDR3 protein. Among a few hundred thousand distinct CDR3 sequences, roughly 15% were seen once, and the ten largest hold 12%. The CDR3 runs to 13 residues. Germline V lookup: CDR1 MNHEY, CDR2 SVGEGT. V lost 11 bases, J lost 6 bases, and 16 bases lay in between. The authors diagnosed from clinical symptoms, serum thyroxine, TRAb, thyroid ultrasound and orbital computed tomography.

The sequence derives from an adult man with Graves' ophthalmopathy. The chain couples TRBV6-2 or TRBV6-3 to TRBJ2-2, with no clear D. Sequencing was carried out using peripheral blood. The CDR3 loop is CAARTPGPGELFF. The CDR3 DNA reads TGTGCCGCCCGGACCCCCGGGCCCGGGGAGCTGTTTTTT.